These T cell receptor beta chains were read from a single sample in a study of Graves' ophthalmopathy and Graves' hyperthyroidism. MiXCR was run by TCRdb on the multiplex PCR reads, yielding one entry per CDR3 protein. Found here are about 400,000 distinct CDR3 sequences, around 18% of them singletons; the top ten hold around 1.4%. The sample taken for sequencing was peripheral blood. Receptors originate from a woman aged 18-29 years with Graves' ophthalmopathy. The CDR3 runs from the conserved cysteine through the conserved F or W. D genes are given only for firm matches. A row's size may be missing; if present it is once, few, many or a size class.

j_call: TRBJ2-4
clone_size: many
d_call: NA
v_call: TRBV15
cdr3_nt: TGTGCCACCGGGGCAGGGAAGAACATTCAGTACTTC
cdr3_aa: CATGAGKNIQYF

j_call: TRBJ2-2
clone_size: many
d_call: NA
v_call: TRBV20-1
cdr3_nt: TGCAGTGCTAGAGATAGGGATAATGAAGGGGACACCGGGGAGCTGTTTTTT
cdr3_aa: CSARDRDNEGDTGELFF

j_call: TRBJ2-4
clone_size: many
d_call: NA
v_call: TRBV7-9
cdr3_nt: TGTGCCAGCAGCTTCCCAGCTGCGACCAAAAACATTCAGTACTTC
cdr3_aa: CASSFPAATKNIQYF

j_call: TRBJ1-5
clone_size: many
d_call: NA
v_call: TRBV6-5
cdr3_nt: TGTGCCAGCAGCGGAATGGGGGGGGCGATCAATCAGCCCCAGCATTTT
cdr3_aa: CASSGMGGAINQPQHF

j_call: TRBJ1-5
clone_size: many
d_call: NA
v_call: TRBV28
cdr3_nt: TGTGCCAGCAGGCCCACGTGGGGAGGGAGTCAGCCCCAGCATTTT
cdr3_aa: CASRPTWGGSQPQHF

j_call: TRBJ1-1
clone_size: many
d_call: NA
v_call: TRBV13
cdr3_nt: TGTGCCAGCAGTAACACCTTAAATGAAGCTTTCTTT
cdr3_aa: CASSNTLNEAFF

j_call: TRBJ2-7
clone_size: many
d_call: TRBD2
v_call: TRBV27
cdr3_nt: TGTGCCAGCAGTTTAGCTGGCCTAGCGGGAAGAGAGCAGTACTTC
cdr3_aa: CASSLAGLAGREQYF

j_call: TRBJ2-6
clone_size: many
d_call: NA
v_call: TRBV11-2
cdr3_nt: TGTGCCAGCAGCTCAGAGGGGCAGGGGTCGAGCGGGGCCAACGTCCTGACTTTC
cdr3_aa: CASSSEGQGSSGANVLTF

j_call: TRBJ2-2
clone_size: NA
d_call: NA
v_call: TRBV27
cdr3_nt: TGTGCCAGCAGCCCGAGACTAGACGACGGGGAGCTGTTTTTT
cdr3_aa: CASSPRLDDGELFF

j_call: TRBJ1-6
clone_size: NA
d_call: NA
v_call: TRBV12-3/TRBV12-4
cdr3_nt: TGTGCCAGCGGCGGACTTTTTAATTCACCCCTCCACTTT
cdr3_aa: CASGGLFNSPLHF

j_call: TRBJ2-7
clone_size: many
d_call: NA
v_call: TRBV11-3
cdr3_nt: TGTGCCAGCAGCTTAGTAGAATCGGGGTCTGCAGGGAGCTTGGTCTACGAGCAGTACTTC
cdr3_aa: CASSLVESGSAGSLVYEQYF

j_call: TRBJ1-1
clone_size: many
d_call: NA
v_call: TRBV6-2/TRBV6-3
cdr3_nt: TGTGCCAGTCGGCGGGGGGGGGCGCGGACTGAAGCTTTCTTT
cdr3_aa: CASRRGGARTEAFF

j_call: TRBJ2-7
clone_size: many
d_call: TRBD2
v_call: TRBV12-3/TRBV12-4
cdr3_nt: TGTGCCAGCAGCCTTAGCGGGAGTAGCGAGCAGTACTTC
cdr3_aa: CASSLSGSSEQYF

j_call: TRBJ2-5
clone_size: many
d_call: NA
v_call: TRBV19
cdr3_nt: TGTGCCAGTAGTCTGGGACCGTATCGAGAGACCCAGTACTTC
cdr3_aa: CASSLGPYRETQYF

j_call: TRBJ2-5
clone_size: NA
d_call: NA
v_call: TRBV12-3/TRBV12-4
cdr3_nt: TGTGACAGCTCACCGTTCGGGAGCCAAGAGACCCAGTACTTC
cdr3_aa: CDSSPFGSQETQYF

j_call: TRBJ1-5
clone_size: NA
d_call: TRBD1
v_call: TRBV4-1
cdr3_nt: TGCGCCAGCAGCCAAGAGGTGCCTGACACAGGGGATAGCAATCAGCCCCAGCATTTT
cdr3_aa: CASSQEVPDTGDSNQPQHF

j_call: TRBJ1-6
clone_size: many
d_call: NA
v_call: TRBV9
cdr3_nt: TGTGCCAGCAGCGCCGGGGGGGGAGGTTCACCCCTCCACTTT
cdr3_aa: CASSAGGGGSPLHF

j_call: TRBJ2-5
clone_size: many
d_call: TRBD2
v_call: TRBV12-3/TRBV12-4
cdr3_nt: TGTGCCAGCAGTTTAGCGATGGGAGGGGAGACCCAGTACTTC
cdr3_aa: CASSLAMGGETQYF

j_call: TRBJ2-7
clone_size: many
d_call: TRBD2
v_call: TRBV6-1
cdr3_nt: TGTGCCACCGGTCTGACAGCGGGGGGCTCCTACGAGCAGTACTTC
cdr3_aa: CATGLTAGGSYEQYF

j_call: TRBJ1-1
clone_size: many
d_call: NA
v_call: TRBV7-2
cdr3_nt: TGTGCCAGCAGCCGTCGACAGGTTGAGACGAACACTGAAGCTTTCTTT
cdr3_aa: CASSRRQVETNTEAFF

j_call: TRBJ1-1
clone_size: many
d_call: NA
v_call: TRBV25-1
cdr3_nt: TGTGCCAGCAGTGTTAGGTTGAACACTGAAGCTTTCTTT
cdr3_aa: CASSVRLNTEAFF

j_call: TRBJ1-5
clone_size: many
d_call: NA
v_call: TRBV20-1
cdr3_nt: TGCAGTGCCCGGGGGGCCCCAGGTCAGCCCCAGCATTTT
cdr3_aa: CSARGAPGQPQHF